This T cell receptor (beta chain) was obtained from a study of cytomegalovirus exposure and HLA in healthy donors. The length of the CDR3 is 15 residues. CDR1 and CDR2 (germline): SEHNR, FQNEAQ (reference sequence). 60 Vbeta and 13 Jbeta primers were used in PCR. The repertoire was sequenced with immunoSEQ multiplex PCR; TCRdb's copy has only in-frame clones and lacks some. The specimen's table records about 110,000 clones. The sequencing input was PBMCs. This chain links TRBV7-9 with TRBJ2-7; a possible D gene is TRBD1 (5 bases). The sequence was collected from a man aged 45-65 years in good health and CMV-seronegative. The CDR3 spells CQPGRQWGDHYEQYF. DNA of the CDR3: TGTCAACCAGGTAGACAGTGGGGCGATCACTACGAGCAGTACTTC.